The 7 T cell receptor beta chains below come from one sample, sequenced in a study of regulatory T cells in long-lasting Graves disease. Regarding time point: newly diagnosed GD, antithyroid drugs for less than 3 months. The TCR library used RNA extracted from PBMCs. To make TCR beta libraries, researchers used iRepertoire HTBI primers and Arm-PCR of CDR3 regions. In TCRdb, the multiplex PCR reads were re-called with MiXCR into one record per CDR3 protein. The data contain about 360,000 distinct CDR3 sequences, around 16% of them singletons. The sample also formed part of further work on T cells in Graves' hyperthyroidism and ophthalmopathy.

Sequencing used peripheral blood mononuclear cells (PBMCs), obtained at new diagnosis, from a patient treated with antithyroid drugs. The receptors come from a woman younger than 35 with Graves disease.

This clonotype showed up just a few times. The gene calls are TRBV7-2 and TRBJ1-4; no firm D call. The CDR3 spans 11 residues. CDR1 SGHTA and CDR2 FQGNSA come from the germline V gene. V was trimmed by 5 bases and J by 10 bases, leaving 8 bases between them. The CDR3 spells CASSNSGKLFF. CDR3 coding DNA: TGTGCCAGCAGCAACTCTGGAAAACTGTTTTTT.

As regards this clonotype: It differs at one base from a far larger clone, so likely a read error. The CDR3 region is CASSVSGGSTDTQYF. CDR3 coding DNA: TGTGCCAGCAGCGTTAGCGGGGGGAGCACAGATACGCAGTATTTT. The chain carries TRBV6-4 and TRBJ2-3; 10 nucleotides align to TRBD2. Per germline, CDR1 MRHNA and CDR2 SNTAGT. Germline trimming cut 6 bases from V and 0 bases from J; bases unmatched to any gene: 3. The CDR3 runs to 15 residues.

This clonotype was detected a few times. V usage is TRBV13 and J usage is TRBJ1-2; D remains unclear. The CDR3 runs to 14 residues. CDR1 is PRHDT and CDR2 is FYEKMQ in the germline V gene (reference sequence). The V end was cut by 2 bases, the J end by 8 bases, with 15 bases between. CDR3 loop: CASSLSEIRGGYTF. CDR3 nucleotides: TGTGCCAGCAGCTTATCCGAGATCAGAGGGGGCTACACCTTC.

The chain recombines TRBV2 with TRBJ1-2; tentatively, D is TRBD1 (6 bases). This CDR3 has 12 residues. The V end was cut by 5 bases, the J end by 14 bases, with 18 bases between. Germline loops: CDR1 SNHLY, CDR2 FYNNEI. The CDR3 reads CASSLLAGGWTF. The CDR3 DNA follows: TGTGCCAGCAGTTTACTAGCGGGGGGCTGGACCTTC.

The sample holds many counts of this clonotype. The chain employs TRBV20-1 and TRBJ1-1, with D perhaps TRBD1 (5 bases). Germline CDR1 reads DFQATT; CDR2 reads SNEGSKA (reference sequence). V dropped 6 bases and J dropped 4 bases, with 18 bases sitting between them. The CDR3 has 14 residues. The CDR3 sequence is CSAQWGGVGTEAFF. The CDR3 DNA reads TGCAGTGCCCAATGGGGAGGGGTGGGCACTGAAGCTTTCTTT.

Concerning this clonotype: The junction departs from the called germline gene at one end, perhaps through a read error. The chain couples TRBV4-1 to TRBJ1-6, with a weak D call TRBD1 (5 bases). Germline CDR1 MGHRA, CDR2 YSYEKL. The CDR3 contains 15 residues. The CDR3 DNA reads TGTGCCAGCAGCCCCCTCGGGACGGGGAATTCACCCCTCCACTTT. Its protein product is CASSPLGTGNSPLHF.

This clonotype was picked up many times. The chain has TRBV5-1 and TRBJ2-7; TRBD1 matches at 9 bases. Looked up from germline, CDR1 is SGHRS and CDR2 is YFSETQ. The V and J ends lost 4 bases and 3 bases, in that order; junction bases with no gene match: 8. There are 15 residues in the CDR3. The CDR3 DNA is TGCGCCAGCAGCGAGGGGGGGGGACAGGGCTACGAGCAGTACTTC. Protein sequence: CASSEGGGQGYEQYF.